This T cell receptor beta chain was documented in a study of blood T cell repertoires in COVID-19 (dated by TCRdb to 2018 to 2021). With respect to the entire study: Samples covering the acute and convalescent phases of COVID-19 were provided by collaborators in the United States, Italy and Spain. The material from the prospective study consisted of cDNA or gDNA derived from T cells, B-cell-depleted T cells, or PBMCs. Where HLA class I and class II types were available, the types were taken from metadata supplied by the sample provider, not from assay-based typing. The samples were drawn from two sources: the first 160 participants of the ongoing ImmuneRACE study, and 1,200 or so subjects contributed by 6 global collaborators. The sample metadata nearly always contained a de-identified subject ID, COVID-19 status, age in years and sex. Deeply sampled blood TCRbeta repertoires from subjects exposed to, actively infected with, or recovered from COVID-19 were included in the dataset. The repertoires were released in a freely available public database intended as a resource for research on the immune response to SARS-CoV-2. The full study reports these points: The quantity of clinical and demographic metadata differed by source and by participant and was supplied without curation.

As for this clone: It lacks a known antigen. No much larger clone exists at a distance of one base, and base qualities are not known.

In the germline V gene (reference sequence), CDR1 corresponds to MNHEY and CDR2 to SMNVEV. The germline ends are 14 bases apart after V is trimmed by 5 bases and J by 0 bases. From cysteine to phenylalanine, the CDR3 is 17 amino acids long. Only CDR3 DNA remains: 51 bases, in frame from the first base. TCRbeta CDR3 regions were amplified from genomic DNA by means of the immunoSEQ Assay, a bias-controlled multiplex PCR. Regarding the original processing steps: The number of nucleated cells in each sample was estimated by amplification of reference gene primers within the assay. To quantify the absolute abundance of each unique TCRbeta CDR3 rearrangement, sequence reads were collapsed and filtered. Productive Simpson clonality was computed per sample as the square root of Simpson's diversity index over productive rearrangements. TCRdb took this table from immuneACCESS and kept in-frame rearrangements with V and J called. Such tables lack part of the clones; where checked against another copy, unresolved V genes explain under half of the gap, and the rest is unexplained. Clone size and V and J calls were adopted from that table, with D and trimming inferred from the DNA. The sample has some 130,000 clones on record, approximately 88% of them singletons. About a tenth of the sample comes from the top ten.

Collaborating institutions collected whole blood in K2EDTA tubes following their own protocols. For TCRbeta analysis, collaborators shipped samples in one of three forms: frozen whole blood, isolated PBMCs, or DNA extracted from either of those sample types. The rearrangement joined TRBV27 to TRBJ1-6; the D gene is possibly TRBD1, with 5 bases matching. The sample taken for sequencing was peripheral blood. The receptor comes from a man between 45 and 60 years old with acute or convalescent COVID-19. The nucleotide sequence reads TGTGCCAGCAGTAGCAGGGTGACCCCCTCCTATAATTCACCCCTCCACTTT. Its amino acids are CASSSRVTPSYNSPLHF.